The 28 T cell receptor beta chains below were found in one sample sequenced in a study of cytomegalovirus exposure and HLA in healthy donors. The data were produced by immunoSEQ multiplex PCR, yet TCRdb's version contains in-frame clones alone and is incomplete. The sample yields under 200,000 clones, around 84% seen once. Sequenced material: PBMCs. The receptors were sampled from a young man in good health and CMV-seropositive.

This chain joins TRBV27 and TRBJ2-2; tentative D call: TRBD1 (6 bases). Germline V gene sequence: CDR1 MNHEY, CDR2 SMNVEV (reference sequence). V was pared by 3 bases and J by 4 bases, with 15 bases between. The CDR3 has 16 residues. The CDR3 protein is CASSFRQGQGTGELFF. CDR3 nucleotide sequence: TGTGCCAGCAGTTTTCGGCAGGGGCAGGGCACCGGGGAGCTGTTTTTT.

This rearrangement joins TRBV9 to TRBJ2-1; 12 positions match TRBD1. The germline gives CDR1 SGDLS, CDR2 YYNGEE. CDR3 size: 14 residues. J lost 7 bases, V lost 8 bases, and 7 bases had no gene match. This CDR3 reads CASKPGQGANEQFF. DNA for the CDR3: TGTGCCAGTAAACCGGGACAGGGGGCGAATGAGCAGTTCTTC.

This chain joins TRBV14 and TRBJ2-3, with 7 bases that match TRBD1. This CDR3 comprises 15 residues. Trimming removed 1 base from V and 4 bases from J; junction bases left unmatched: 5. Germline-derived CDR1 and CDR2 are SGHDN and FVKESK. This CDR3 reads CASSQASQGADTQYF. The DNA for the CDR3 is TGTGCCAGCAGCCAAGCCTCCCAGGGGGCAGATACGCAGTATTTT.

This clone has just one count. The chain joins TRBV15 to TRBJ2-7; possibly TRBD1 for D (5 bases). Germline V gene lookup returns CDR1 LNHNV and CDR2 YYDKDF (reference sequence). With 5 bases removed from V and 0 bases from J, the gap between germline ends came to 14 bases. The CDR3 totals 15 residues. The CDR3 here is CATSHSAGPSYEQYF. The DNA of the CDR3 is TGTGCCACCAGCCACAGTGCAGGGCCCTCCTACGAGCAGTACTTC.

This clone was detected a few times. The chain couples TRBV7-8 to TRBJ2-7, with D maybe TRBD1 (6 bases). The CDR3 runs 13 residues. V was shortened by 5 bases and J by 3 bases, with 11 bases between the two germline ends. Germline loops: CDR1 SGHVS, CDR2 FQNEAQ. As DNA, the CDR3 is TGTGCCAGCAGCCCCCAACAGGGCTACGAGCAGTACTTC. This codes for CASSPQQGYEQYF.

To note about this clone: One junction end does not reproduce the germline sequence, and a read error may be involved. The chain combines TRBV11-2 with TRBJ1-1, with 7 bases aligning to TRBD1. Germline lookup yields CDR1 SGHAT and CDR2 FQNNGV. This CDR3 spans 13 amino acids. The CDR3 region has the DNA TGTGCCAGCAGCCTAGACAGGGATCGTGAAGCTTTCTTT. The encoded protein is CASSLDRDREAFF.

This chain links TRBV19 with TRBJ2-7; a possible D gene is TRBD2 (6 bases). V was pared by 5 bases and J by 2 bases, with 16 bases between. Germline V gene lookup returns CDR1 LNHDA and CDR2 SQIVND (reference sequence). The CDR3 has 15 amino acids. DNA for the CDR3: TGTGCCAGTAGTTTTGGCGGGATTGGTCCCTACGAGCAGTACTTC. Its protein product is CASSFGGIGPYEQYF.

DNA of the CDR3: TGTGCCAGCAGCTTAGGGGTCGCCCCGGGGGCTGGAAACACCATATATTTT. Translation gives CASSLGVAPGAGNTIYF. The chain recombines TRBV11-2 with TRBJ1-3; tentative D call: TRBD1 (5 bases). V was pared by 1 base and J by 2 bases, with 15 bases between. Per the germline V gene, CDR1 is SGHAT and CDR2 is FQNNGV. The length of the CDR3 is 17 residues.

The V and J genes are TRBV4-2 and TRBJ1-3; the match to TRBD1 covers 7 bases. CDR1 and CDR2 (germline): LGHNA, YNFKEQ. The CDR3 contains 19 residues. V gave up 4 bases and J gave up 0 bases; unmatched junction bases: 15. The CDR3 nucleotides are TGTGCCAGCAGCCCAGGGGGGCAGGGGCCTCGTCGCTCTGGAAACACCATATATTTT. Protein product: CASSPGGQGPRRSGNTIYF.

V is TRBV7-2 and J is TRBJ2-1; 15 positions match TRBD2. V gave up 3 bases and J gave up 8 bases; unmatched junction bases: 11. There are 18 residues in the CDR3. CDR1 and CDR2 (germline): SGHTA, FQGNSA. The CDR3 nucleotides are TGTGCCAGCAGCTTGGGGACTAGCGGGAGGAGGGTCGGAGATGAGCAGTTCTTC. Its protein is CASSLGTSGRRVGDEQFF.

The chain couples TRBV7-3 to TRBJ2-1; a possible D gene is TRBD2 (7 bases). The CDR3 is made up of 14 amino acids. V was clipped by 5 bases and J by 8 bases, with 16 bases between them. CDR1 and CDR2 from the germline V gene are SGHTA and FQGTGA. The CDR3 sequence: CASSPRGGGDEQFF. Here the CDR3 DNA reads TGTGCCAGCAGCCCCAGGGGAGGGGGAGATGAGCAGTTCTTC.

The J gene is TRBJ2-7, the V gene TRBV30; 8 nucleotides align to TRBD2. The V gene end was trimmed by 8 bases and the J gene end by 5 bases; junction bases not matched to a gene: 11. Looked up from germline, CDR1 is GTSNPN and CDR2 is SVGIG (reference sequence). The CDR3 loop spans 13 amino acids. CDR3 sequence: CAGTSGSYHEQYF. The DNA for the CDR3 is TGTGCCGGTACAAGCGGGAGTTATCACGAGCAGTACTTC.

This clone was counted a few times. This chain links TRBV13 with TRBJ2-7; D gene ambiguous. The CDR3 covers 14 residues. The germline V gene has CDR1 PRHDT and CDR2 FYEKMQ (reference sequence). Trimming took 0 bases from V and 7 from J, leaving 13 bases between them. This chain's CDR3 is CASSLGLIYEEQYF. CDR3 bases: TGTGCCAGCAGCTTAGGGCTGATCTACGAAGAGCAGTACTTC.

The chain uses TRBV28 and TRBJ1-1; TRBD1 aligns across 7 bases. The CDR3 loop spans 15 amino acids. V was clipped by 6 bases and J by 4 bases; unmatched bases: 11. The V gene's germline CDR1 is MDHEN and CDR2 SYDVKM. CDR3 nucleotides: TGTGCCAGCAGGGCCCCCGACAGGGAGGCCACTGAAGCTTTCTTT. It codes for CASRAPDREATEAFF.

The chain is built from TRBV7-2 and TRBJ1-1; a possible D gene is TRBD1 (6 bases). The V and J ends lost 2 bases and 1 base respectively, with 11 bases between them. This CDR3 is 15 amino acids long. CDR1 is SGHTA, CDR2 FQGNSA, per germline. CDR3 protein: CASSLMGAANTEAFF. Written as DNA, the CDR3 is TGTGCCAGCAGCTTAATGGGGGCTGCGAACACTGAAGCTTTCTTT.

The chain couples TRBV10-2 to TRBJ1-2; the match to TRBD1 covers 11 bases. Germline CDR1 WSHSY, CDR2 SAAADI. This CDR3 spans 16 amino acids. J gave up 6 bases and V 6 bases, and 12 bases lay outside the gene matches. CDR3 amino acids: CASSLKPPGQGDGYTF. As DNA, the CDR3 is TGCGCCAGCAGCCTCAAGCCGCCGGGACAGGGGGATGGCTACACCTTC.

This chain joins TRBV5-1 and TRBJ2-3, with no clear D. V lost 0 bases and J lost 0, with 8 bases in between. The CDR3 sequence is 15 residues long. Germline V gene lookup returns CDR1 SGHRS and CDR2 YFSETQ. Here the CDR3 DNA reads TGCGCCAGCAGCTTGGCCGGTGCTAGCACAGATACGCAGTATTTT. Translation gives CASSLAGASTDTQYF.

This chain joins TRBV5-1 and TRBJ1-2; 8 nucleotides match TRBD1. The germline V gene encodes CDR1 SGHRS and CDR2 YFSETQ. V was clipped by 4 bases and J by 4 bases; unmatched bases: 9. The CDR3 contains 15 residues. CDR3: CASSPQGGLSYGYTF. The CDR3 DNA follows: TGCGCCAGCAGCCCACAGGGGGGGTTGAGCTATGGCTACACCTTC.

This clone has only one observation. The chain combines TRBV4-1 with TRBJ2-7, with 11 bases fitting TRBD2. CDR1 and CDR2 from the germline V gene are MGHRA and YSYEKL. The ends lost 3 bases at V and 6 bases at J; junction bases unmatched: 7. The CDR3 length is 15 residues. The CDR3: CASSHLTSGKREQYF. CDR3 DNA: TGCGCCAGCAGCCATTTGACTAGCGGGAAACGCGAGCAGTACTTC.

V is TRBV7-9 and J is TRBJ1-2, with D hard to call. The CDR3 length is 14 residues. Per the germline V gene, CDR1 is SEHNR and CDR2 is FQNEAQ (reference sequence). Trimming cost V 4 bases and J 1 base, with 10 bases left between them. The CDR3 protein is CASSSLTYNYGYTF. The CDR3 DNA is TGTGCCAGCAGCTCTTTAACATATAACTATGGCTACACCTTC.

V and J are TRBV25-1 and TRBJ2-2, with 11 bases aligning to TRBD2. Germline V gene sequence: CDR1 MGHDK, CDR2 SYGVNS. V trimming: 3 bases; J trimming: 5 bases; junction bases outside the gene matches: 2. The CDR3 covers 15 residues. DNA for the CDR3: TGTGCCAGCAGTGAGACTAGCGGGAAGACCGGGGAGCTGTTTTTT. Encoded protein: CASSETSGKTGELFF.

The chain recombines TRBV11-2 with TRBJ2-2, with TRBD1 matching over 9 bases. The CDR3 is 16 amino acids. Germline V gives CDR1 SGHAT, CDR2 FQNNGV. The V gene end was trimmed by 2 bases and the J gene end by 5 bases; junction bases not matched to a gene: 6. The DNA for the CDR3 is TGTGCCAGCAGCTTATGGGACAGGGATCTGACCGGGGAGCTGTTTTTT. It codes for CASSLWDRDLTGELFF. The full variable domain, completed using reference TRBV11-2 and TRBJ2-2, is EAGVAQSPRYKIIEKRQSVAFWCNPISGHATLYWYQQILGQGPKLLIQFQNNGVVDDSQLPKDRFSAERLKGVDSTLKIQPAKLEDSAVYLCASSLWDRDLTGELFFGEGSRLTVL.

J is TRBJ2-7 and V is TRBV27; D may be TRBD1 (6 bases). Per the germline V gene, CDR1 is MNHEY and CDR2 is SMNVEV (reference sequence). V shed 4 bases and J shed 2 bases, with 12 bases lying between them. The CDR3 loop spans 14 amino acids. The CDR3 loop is CASSYQQGPYEQYF. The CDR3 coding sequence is TGTGCCAGCAGTTACCAACAGGGCCCCTACGAGCAGTACTTC.

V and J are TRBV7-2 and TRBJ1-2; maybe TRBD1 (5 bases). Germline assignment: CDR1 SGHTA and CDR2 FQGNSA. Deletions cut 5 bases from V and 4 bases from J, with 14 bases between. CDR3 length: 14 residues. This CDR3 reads CASSTLGGGYGYTF. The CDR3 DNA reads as TGTGCCAGCAGCACGTTGGGGGGAGGCTATGGCTACACCTTC.

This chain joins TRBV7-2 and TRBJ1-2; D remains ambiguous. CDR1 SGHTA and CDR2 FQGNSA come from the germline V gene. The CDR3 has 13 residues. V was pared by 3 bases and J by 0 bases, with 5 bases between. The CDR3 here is CASSFEANYGYTF. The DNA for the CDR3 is TGTGCCAGCAGCTTTGAGGCTAACTATGGCTACACCTTC.

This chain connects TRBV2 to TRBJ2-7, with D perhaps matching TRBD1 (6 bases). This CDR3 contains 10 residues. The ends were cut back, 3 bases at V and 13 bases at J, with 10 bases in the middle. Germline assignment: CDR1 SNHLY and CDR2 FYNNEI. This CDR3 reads CASSEGRGYF. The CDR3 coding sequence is TGTGCCAGCAGTGAGGGCAGGGGTTACTTC.

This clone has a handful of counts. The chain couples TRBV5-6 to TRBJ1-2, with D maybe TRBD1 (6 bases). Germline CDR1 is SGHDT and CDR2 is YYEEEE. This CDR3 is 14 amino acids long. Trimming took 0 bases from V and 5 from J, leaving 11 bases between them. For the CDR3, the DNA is TGTGCCAGCAGCTTGGGGACAGCATCGTATGGCTACACCTTC. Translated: CASSLGTASYGYTF.

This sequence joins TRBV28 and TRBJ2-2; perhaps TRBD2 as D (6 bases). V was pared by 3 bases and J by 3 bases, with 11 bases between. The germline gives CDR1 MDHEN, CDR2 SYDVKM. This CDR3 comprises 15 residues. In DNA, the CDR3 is TGTGCCAGCAGTTTCCGACTAGGGGACACCGGGGAGCTGTTTTTT. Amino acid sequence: CASSFRLGDTGELFF. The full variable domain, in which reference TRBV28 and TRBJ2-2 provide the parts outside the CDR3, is DVKVTQSSRYLVKRTGEKVFLECVQDMDHENMFWYRQDPGLGLRLIYFSYDVKMKEKGDIPEGYSVSREKKERFSLILESASTNQTSMYLCASSFRLGDTGELFFGEGSRLTVL.